This T cell receptor (beta chain) was captured by sequencing in a study of blood T cell repertoires in COVID-19 (TCRdb year 2020). Background for the entire study: Samples from collaborators originated in the United States, Italy and Spain and spanned both the acute and convalescent phases of COVID-19. A freely available public database, intended as a resource for researchers studying the immune response to SARS-CoV-2, is where the repertoires were released. The dataset comprised deeply sampled blood TCRbeta repertoires from subjects exposed to, actively infected with, or recovered from COVID-19. The material from the prospective study consisted of cDNA or gDNA derived from T cells, B-cell-depleted T cells, or PBMCs. Where HLA class I and class II types were available, the types were taken from metadata supplied by the sample provider, not from assay-based typing. A de-identified subject ID, COVID-19 status, age in years and sex were almost always included in the sample metadata. The samples were drawn from the first 160 participants of the ongoing ImmuneRACE study and from 950 to 1,500 subjects provided by 6 global collaborators.

TCRbeta CDR3 regions were amplified from genomic DNA using the immunoSEQ Assay, a bias-controlled multiplex PCR. In the paper's pipeline: Nucleated cell counts per sample were estimated from amplification of reference gene primers within the assay. To quantify the absolute abundance of each unique TCRbeta CDR3 rearrangement, sequence reads were collapsed and filtered. Productive Simpson clonality was computed per sample as the square root of Simpson's diversity index over productive rearrangements. As stored in TCRdb, this immuneACCESS dataset retains in-frame rearrangements with V and J assigned. A fraction of the clones does not appear; measured against another copy, unresolved V genes explain less than half of the discrepancy, and the remainder lacks a known reason. That table is the source of V, J and clone size, and D and trimming were worked out from the DNA. For this sample there are approximately 280,000 clones; roughly 90% appear just once. The ten largest make up about 4.6% of the sample.

What the study reported, not specific to this receptor: The quantity of clinical and demographic metadata differed by source and by participant and was supplied without curation.

Collaborating institutions collected whole blood in K2EDTA tubes following their own protocols. For TCRbeta analysis, collaborators shipped samples in one of three forms: frozen whole blood, isolated PBMCs, or DNA extracted from either of those sample types. A note on this clone: No antigen is known for it. It has no much larger one-base neighbor in the sample; base qualities were not kept.

The receptor was isolated from a man aged 35 to 55 with acute or convalescent COVID-19. Specimen: peripheral blood.

The nucleotide sequence reads as follows: TGTGCCAGCACTACCCAGGTGTCGGGGACTGAAGCTTTCTTT. It specifies CASTTQVSGTEAFF. The chain is assembled from TRBV9 and TRBJ1-1, with no confidently assigned D gene. From a lookup of the germline V gene, CDR1 and CDR2 are SGDLS and YYNGEE. Spanning cysteine to phenylalanine, the CDR3 consists of 14 amino acids. Just CDR3 DNA is preserved here, 42 bases in frame from base 1. V drops 6 bases and J drops 5 bases, leaving 17 bases in between.